One and the same sample provided the 23 T cell receptor beta chains below, sequenced in a study of blood T cell repertoires in COVID-19. Measured with immunoSEQ multiplex PCR; TCRdb has only the in-frame clones, and not every one. This sample has under 300,000 clones, with around 85% found just once. Sequencing was done on a sample of peripheral blood. The receptors shown here come from a woman aged 35 to 49 with active or convalescent COVID-19.

On this clone: The junction shows a germline mismatch at one end, possibly a read error. V gene TRBV10-2 combines with J gene TRBJ1-2; D perhaps matches TRBD1 (5 bases). Germline V gene sequence: CDR1 WSHSY, CDR2 SAAADI. This CDR3 is 11 amino acids long. The CDR3: CASMSFWGEDF. The CDR3 coding sequence is TGCGCCAGCATGTCCTTTTGGGGGGAAGACTTC.

This clone was seen a handful of times. The chain couples TRBV3-1 (or the pseudogene TRBV3-2) to TRBJ1-1; no clear D gene. Per the germline V gene, CDR1 is LGHDT and CDR2 is YNNKEL (reference sequence). This CDR3 has 14 residues. Between the trimmed V and J ends, which lost 5 bases and 1 base, there was a span of 11 bases. The CDR3 region is CASSLAQPNTEAFF. Written as DNA, the CDR3 is TGTGCCAGCAGCTTGGCACAGCCGAACACTGAAGCTTTCTTT.

The rearrangement joins TRBV28 to TRBJ2-3, with 9 bases aligning to TRBD2. The germline CDR1 and CDR2 sequences are MDHEN and SYDVKM. The V gene end was trimmed by 2 bases and the J gene end by 0 bases; junction bases not matched to a gene: 6. This CDR3 contains 17 residues. CDR3 bases: TGTGCCAGCAGTTTAGGGCGGGGGGGCCCTAGCACAGATACGCAGTATTTT. This codes for CASSLGRGGPSTDTQYF.

The V call is TRBV3-1 (or the pseudogene TRBV3-2), the J call TRBJ1-1; D unclear. CDR1 and CDR2 (germline): LGHDT, YNNKEL (reference sequence). Trimming removed 2 bases at V and 5 bases at J, with 12 bases between. This CDR3 comprises 14 residues. CDR3 region: CASSQLREGTEAFF. The CDR3, as DNA: TGTGCCAGCAGCCAATTGAGGGAAGGGACTGAAGCTTTCTTT.

The chain combines TRBV4-2 with TRBJ2-2, with D tentatively TRBD2 (5 bases). The CDR3 covers 15 residues. From germline, CDR1 is LGHNA and CDR2 YNFKEQ. Trimming left V 3 bases short and J 0 bases short, with 8 bases between. CDR3 coding DNA: TGTGCCAGCAGCCAGGGCGGGCCGAACACCGGGGAGCTGTTTTTT. This sequence encodes CASSQGGPNTGELFF.

V usage is TRBV13 and J usage is TRBJ1-6; weak D call: TRBD1 (5 bases). Germline CDR1 reads PRHDT; CDR2 reads FYEKMQ (reference sequence). The CDR3 length is 16 residues. Between the trimmed V and J ends, which lost 0 bases and 7 bases, there was a span of 13 bases. The CDR3 DNA sequence: TGTGCCAGCAGCTTAGGCGCGGGACCGGAAAATTCACCCCTCCACTTT. It encodes CASSLGAGPENSPLHF.

V usage is TRBV5-1 and J usage is TRBJ1-3, with no clear D. Per germline, CDR1 SGHRS and CDR2 YFSETQ. Trimming stripped 4 bases from V and 4 bases from J, with 15 bases between. The CDR3 totals 15 residues. The CDR3 region is CASSPQAQSGNTIYF. For the CDR3, the DNA is TGCGCCAGCAGCCCTCAGGCGCAATCGGGAAACACCATATATTTT. The complete variable domain, with remaining parts taken from reference TRBV5-1 and TRBJ1-3, reads KAGVTQTPRYLIKTRGQQVTLSCSPISGHRSVSWYQQTPGQGLQFLFEYFSETQRNKGNFPGRFSGRQFSNSRSEMNVSTLELGDSALYLCASSPQAQSGNTIYFGEGSWLTVV.

J is TRBJ1-2 and V is TRBV4-2; the D gene is possibly TRBD1 (6 bases). V lost 1 base and J lost 6, with 15 bases in between. Germline-derived CDR1 and CDR2 are LGHNA and YNFKEQ. The CDR3 sequence is 15 residues long. In DNA, the CDR3 is TGTGCCAGCAGCCAAGGTCTTTCGGCAGGGGATGGCTACACCTTC. It specifies CASSQGLSAGDGYTF.

The rearrangement uses TRBV6-5 and TRBJ2-7, with D possibly TRBD1 on 6 matching bases. The CDR3 runs 15 residues. The V and J ends lost 5 bases and 3 bases respectively, with 17 bases between them. Per germline, CDR1 MNHEY and CDR2 SVGAGI. The CDR3 is CASSPTGWGNYEQYF. Written as DNA, the CDR3 is TGTGCCAGCAGTCCCACAGGGTGGGGGAACTACGAGCAGTACTTC.

The chain uses TRBV6-2 or TRBV6-3 and TRBJ2-3; perhaps TRBD2 as D (5 bases). Germline V CDR1 and CDR2: MNHEY, SVGEGT. This CDR3 comprises 15 residues. Between the trimmed V and J ends, which lost 4 bases and 1 base, there was a span of 12 bases. CDR3 sequence reads: CASSFDGRGTDTQYF. CDR3 coding DNA: TGTGCCAGCAGTTTCGACGGGCGGGGCACAGATACGCAGTATTTT.

The chain links TRBV6-5 to TRBJ2-3; D may be TRBD1 (7 bases). V was shortened by 6 bases and J by 0 bases, with 10 bases between the two germline ends. The germline gives CDR1 MNHEY, CDR2 SVGAGI. This CDR3 is 14 amino acids long. The CDR3 region is CASRTGTSTDTQYF. The CDR3 DNA is TGTGCCAGCAGGACAGGGACTAGCACAGATACGCAGTATTTT.

The chain uses TRBV5-1 and TRBJ2-7; tentatively, D is TRBD1 (6 bases). Germline CDR1 is SGHRS and CDR2 is YFSETQ. V lost 0 bases and J 7 bases, leaving 14 bases between the germline ends. The CDR3 sequence is 14 residues long. The CDR3: CASSLDGTPLEQYF. As DNA, the CDR3 is TGCGCCAGCAGCTTGGACGGGACACCCCTGGAGCAGTACTTC.

The rearrangement uses TRBV7-9 and TRBJ2-5; 8 positions match TRBD2. In germline, CDR1 is SEHNR, CDR2 FQNEAQ (reference sequence). The CDR3 has 14 residues. Trimming at V came to 4 bases and at J to 3 bases, leaving 4 bases not matched to a gene. CDR3 coding DNA: TGTGCCAGCAGCTGGGGACTAGGGGAAGAGACCCAGTACTTC. This encodes CASSWGLGEETQYF.

The chain couples TRBV28 to TRBJ1-1, with TRBD1 matching over 7 bases. Trimming cost V 5 bases and J 4 bases; bases outside gene matches: 13. The CDR3 consists of 16 residues. CDR1 and CDR2 from the germline V gene are MDHEN and SYDVKM. This CDR3 is CASSPPLGGSGTEAFF. The CDR3 DNA follows: TGTGCCAGCAGTCCGCCGTTAGGGGGCTCAGGCACTGAAGCTTTCTTT.

The chain has TRBV27 and TRBJ2-3, with D unclear. Germline-derived CDR1 and CDR2 are MNHEY and SMNVEV (reference sequence). This CDR3 is 13 amino acids long. V dropped 1 base and J dropped 8 bases, with 10 bases sitting between them. DNA for the CDR3: TGTGCCAGCAGTTTATTCCGCGGTGGTACGCAGTATTTT. Protein sequence: CASSLFRGGTQYF.

V gene TRBV9 combines with J gene TRBJ2-2; 7 bases are shared with TRBD1. J lost 5 bases, V lost 1 base, and 5 bases had no gene match. Looked up from germline, CDR1 is SGDLS and CDR2 is YYNGEE. The CDR3 is made up of 15 amino acids. The CDR3 spells CASSVKGAWTGELFF. The CDR3 nucleotides read TGTGCCAGCAGCGTAAAGGGGGCTTGGACCGGGGAGCTGTTTTTT.

This chain links TRBV2 with TRBJ1-6, with D maybe TRBD1 (6 bases). The CDR3 is made up of 14 amino acids. V shed 8 bases and J shed 6 bases, with 14 bases lying between them. The germline gives CDR1 SNHLY, CDR2 FYNNEI. The CDR3 bases are TGTGCCAGCCGACAGGCTTGGAGTAATTCACCCCTCCACTTT. Residues: CASRQAWSNSPLHF.

J is TRBJ1-5 and V is TRBV11-2, with 9 bases that match TRBD1. CDR1 is SGHAT and CDR2 is FQNNGV in the germline V gene. CDR3 size: 16 residues. The ends lost 1 base at V and 4 bases at J; junction bases unmatched: 5. In nucleotides, the CDR3 is TGTGCCAGCAGCTTAGCCACAGGGGGCCCGAATCAGCCCCAGCATTTT. Protein sequence: CASSLATGGPNQPQHF.

On this clone itself: The junction does not match germline at one end; this may be a read error. The V call is TRBV7-7, the J call TRBJ2-1; 8 nucleotides line up with TRBD2. Germline V gene data show CDR1 as SSHAT and CDR2 as FNYEAQ (reference sequence). The CDR3 consists of 16 residues. CDR3 region: CASSPREATPGNEQFF. In nucleotides, the CDR3 is TGTGCTAGCAGCCCGCGGGAGGCTACCCCGGGGAATGAGCAGTTCTTC. The full variable domain, its missing parts supplied by reference TRBV7-7 and TRBJ2-1, is GAGVSQSPRYKVTKRGQDVTLRCDPISSHATLYWYQQALGQGPEFLTYFNYEAQPDKSGLPSDRFSAERPEGSISTLTIQRTEQRDSAMYRCASSPREATPGNEQFFGPGTRLTVL.

The chain couples TRBV7-9 to TRBJ2-2; D perhaps matches TRBD2 (7 bases). This CDR3 spans 13 amino acids. V was cut by 11 bases and J by 5 bases, with 15 bases left in between. Germline V gene lookup returns CDR1 SEHNR and CDR2 FQNEAQ (reference sequence). The CDR3 DNA reads TGTGCCGAGGGGGGGCCACGGACCGGGGAGCTGTTTTTT. The encoded protein is CAEGGPRTGELFF.

The chain joins TRBV10-2 to TRBJ1-1; D perhaps matches TRBD1 (6 bases). Per the germline V gene, CDR1 is WSHSY and CDR2 is SAAADI. The V end lost 7 bases, the J end lost 0 bases, and 12 bases lay between the germline ends. The CDR3 runs to 14 residues. The CDR3 region is CASTNREMNTEAFF. In DNA, the CDR3 is TGCGCCAGCACTAACAGGGAAATGAACACTGAAGCTTTCTTT.

This rearrangement joins TRBV19 to TRBJ1-2; TRBD1 matches 7 bases. CDR1 is LNHDA and CDR2 is SQIVND in the germline V gene (reference sequence). The CDR3 covers 15 residues. V lost 1 base and J lost 1; bases outside the gene matches: 3. The CDR3 DNA sequence: TGTGCCAGTAGTATAGCCGCAGGGGGTAACTATGGCTACACCTTC. Protein: CASSIAAGGNYGYTF.

The V and J genes are TRBV6-2 or TRBV6-3 and TRBJ1-5; D might be TRBD1 (6 bases). CDR1 is MNHEY and CDR2 is SVGEGT in the germline V gene. CDR3 length: 13 amino acids. V was clipped by 4 bases and J by 4 bases, with 8 bases between them. CDR3 nucleotide sequence: TGTGCCAGCAGTTCAGGGGAGAATCAGCCCCAGCATTTT. This codes for CASSSGENQPQHF.